These T cell receptor beta chains were read from a single sample in a study of OX40 agonist ivuxolimab in advanced cancers. Assay used: immunoSEQ multiplex PCR; TCRdb lists only in-frame clones, some missing. The table includes over 20,000 clones, just under 90% detected once. The specimen was CD4+ or CD8+ T cells sorted from blood, collected in a trial of the OX40 agonist ivuxolimab. The receptors were sampled from an adult with an advanced solid tumor such as melanoma, head and neck, liver or kidney cancer. CDR3s include the opening cysteine and the closing phenylalanine or tryptophan. A D gene is named only where the DNA matches it firmly. Expanded clones are given a class, and other clones once, few, many or no size at all.

CDR3 length: 14
J gene: TRBJ2-7
D gene: TRBD2
V gene: TRBV5-6
clone size: once
CDR3 protein: CASSLSGGSYEQYF
CDR3 DNA: TGTGCCAGCAGCTTATCGGGGGGATCCTACGAGCAGTACTTC

CDR3 length: 16
J gene: TRBJ2-3
D gene: TRBD2
V gene: TRBV4-1
clone size: -
CDR3 protein: CASSHVLAGGEDTQYF
CDR3 DNA: TGCGCCAGCAGCCACGTACTAGCGGGGGGGGAAGATACGCAGTATTTT

CDR3 length: 15
J gene: TRBJ1-3
D gene: -
V gene: TRBV7-9
clone size: -
CDR3 protein: CASSSQLDIGNTIYF
CDR3 DNA: TGTGCCAGCAGCTCCCAACTCGACATTGGAAACACCATATATTTT

CDR3 length: 15
J gene: TRBJ1-1
D gene: -
V gene: TRBV6-6
clone size: -
CDR3 protein: CASSYPLGMNTEAFF
CDR3 DNA: TGTGCCAGCAGTTACCCCCTGGGCATGAACACTGAAGCTTTCTTT

CDR3 length: 13
J gene: TRBJ1-2
D gene: -
V gene: TRBV13
clone size: -
CDR3 protein: CASSLQGAVGYTF
CDR3 DNA: TGTGCCAGCAGCTTACAAGGGGCCGTTGGCTACACCTTC

CDR3 length: 12
J gene: TRBJ1-4
D gene: -
V gene: TRBV7-6
clone size: few
CDR3 protein: CASSPNNEKLFF
CDR3 DNA: TGTGCCAGCAGCCCAAACAATGAAAAACTGTTTTTT

CDR3 length: 15
J gene: TRBJ2-1
D gene: TRBD1
V gene: TRBV12-5
clone size: once
CDR3 protein: CASGSPGTGDGEQFF
CDR3 DNA: TGTGCTAGTGGTTCCCCCGGGACAGGGGACGGTGAGCAGTTCTTC

CDR3 length: 13
J gene: TRBJ1-3
D gene: -
V gene: TRBV11-2
clone size: -
CDR3 protein: CASSLEIRAPIYF
CDR3 DNA: TGTGCCAGCAGCTTAGAGATCAGGGCCCCCATATATTTT

CDR3 length: 14
J gene: TRBJ1-2
D gene: TRBD1
V gene: TRBV5-1
clone size: -
CDR3 protein: CASSADRGNYGYTF
CDR3 DNA: TGCGCCAGCAGCGCGGACAGGGGGAACTATGGCTACACCTTC

CDR3 length: 16
J gene: TRBJ1-1
D gene: TRBD1
V gene: TRBV5-4
clone size: -
CDR3 protein: CASSWGTGGTNTEAFF
CDR3 DNA: TGTGCCAGCAGCTGGGGGACAGGGGGCACGAACACTGAAGCTTTCTTT

CDR3 length: 14
J gene: TRBJ1-1
D gene: -
V gene: TRBV6-9
clone size: -
CDR3 protein: CASSLSYGGTEAFF
CDR3 DNA: TGTGCCAGCAGTTTGTCTTATGGCGGGACTGAAGCTTTCTTT

CDR3 length: 15
J gene: TRBJ2-7
D gene: -
V gene: TRBV4-3
clone size: -
CDR3 protein: CASSQDTGVAYEQYF
CDR3 DNA: TGCGCCAGCAGCCAAGACACGGGGGTAGCCTACGAGCAGTACTTC

CDR3 length: 15
J gene: TRBJ1-1
D gene: -
V gene: TRBV23-1
clone size: -
CDR3 protein: CASSQYRGRDTEAFF
CDR3 DNA: TGCGCCAGCAGTCAATATAGGGGAAGAGACACTGAAGCTTTCTTT

CDR3 length: 15
J gene: TRBJ1-5
D gene: -
V gene: TRBV7-9
clone size: -
CDR3 protein: CASSLSDFSGQPQHF
CDR3 DNA: TGTGCCAGCAGCCTCTCGGACTTTTCCGGGCAGCCCCAGCATTTT

CDR3 length: 15
J gene: TRBJ1-1
D gene: TRBD1
V gene: TRBV10-3
clone size: -
CDR3 protein: CAISEGGRDNTEAFF
CDR3 DNA: TGTGCCATCAGTGAAGGGGGCAGAGATAACACTGAAGCTTTCTTT

CDR3 length: 12
J gene: TRBJ2-5
D gene: -
V gene: TRBV6-6
clone size: -
CDR3 protein: CASDGGSETQYF
CDR3 DNA: TGTGCCAGCGATGGGGGATCAGAGACCCAGTACTTC

CDR3 length: 14
J gene: TRBJ2-7
D gene: -
V gene: TRBV19
clone size: -
CDR3 protein: CASSLVGSSYEQYF
CDR3 DNA: TGTGCCAGTAGCTTAGTGGGGTCCTCCTACGAGCAGTACTTC

CDR3 length: 14
J gene: TRBJ1-4
D gene: TRBD1
V gene: TRBV19
clone size: -
CDR3 protein: CASTPRTGVEKLFF
CDR3 DNA: TGTGCCAGTACTCCAAGGACAGGGGTTGAAAAACTGTTTTTT

CDR3 length: 14
J gene: TRBJ2-5
D gene: -
V gene: TRBV7-8
clone size: -
CDR3 protein: CASSLAGSQETQYF
CDR3 DNA: TGTGCCAGCAGCTTAGCTGGGTCCCAAGAGACCCAGTACTTC

CDR3 length: 13
J gene: TRBJ2-6
D gene: -
V gene: TRBV6-5
clone size: -
CDR3 protein: CASGSSGANVLTF
CDR3 DNA: TGTGCCAGCGGGAGTTCTGGGGCCAACGTCCTGACTTTC

CDR3 length: 14
J gene: TRBJ2-5
D gene: -
V gene: TRBV7-2
clone size: -
CDR3 protein: CASSLEGGRETQYF
CDR3 DNA: TGTGCCAGCAGCTTAGAAGGGGGTCGAGAGACCCAGTACTTC

CDR3 length: 12
J gene: TRBJ2-1
D gene: -
V gene: TRBV5-6
clone size: -
CDR3 protein: CASSPAGNEQFF
CDR3 DNA: TGTGCCAGCAGCCCAGCGGGCAATGAGCAGTTCTTC

CDR3 length: 18
J gene: TRBJ2-2
D gene: TRBD2
V gene: TRBV4-1
clone size: once
CDR3 protein: CASSHGLVGSYRDGELFF
CDR3 DNA: TGCGCCAGCAGCCACGGACTAGTGGGGTCCTATCGGGACGGGGAGCTGTTTTTT

CDR3 length: 13
J gene: TRBJ1-1
D gene: TRBD1
V gene: TRBV11-2
clone size: -
CDR3 protein: CASRQGADTEAFF
CDR3 DNA: TGTGCCAGCAGACAGGGGGCGGACACTGAAGCTTTCTTT

CDR3 length: 15
J gene: TRBJ2-7
D gene: -
V gene: TRBV4-1
clone size: once
CDR3 protein: CASSRGGDTPYEQYF
CDR3 DNA: TGCGCCAGCAGCCGAGGAGGGGACACCCCCTACGAGCAGTACTTC

CDR3 length: 17
J gene: TRBJ1-4
D gene: -
V gene: TRBV15
clone size: -
CDR3 protein: CATSTLNQDATNEKLFF
CDR3 DNA: TGTGCCACCAGCACCCTAAATCAAGATGCAACTAATGAAAAACTGTTTTTT

CDR3 length: 11
J gene: TRBJ1-4
D gene: -
V gene: TRBV29-1
clone size: -
CDR3 protein: CSVFVLGKLFF
CDR3 DNA: TGCAGCGTTTTTGTCCTCGGAAAACTGTTTTTT

CDR3 length: 12
J gene: TRBJ1-2
D gene: -
V gene: TRBV2
clone size: -
CDR3 protein: CARDNTPYGYTF
CDR3 DNA: TGTGCCAGAGACAATACCCCTTATGGCTACACCTTC

CDR3 length: 18
J gene: TRBJ1-5
D gene: -
V gene: TRBV5-1
clone size: -
CDR3 protein: CASSYGPYREHSNQPQHF
CDR3 DNA: TGCGCCAGCAGCTACGGGCCCTACAGGGAGCATAGCAATCAGCCTCAGCATTTT

CDR3 length: 14
J gene: TRBJ1-1
D gene: -
V gene: TRBV28
clone size: -
CDR3 protein: CASSWQRMNTEAFF
CDR3 DNA: TGTGCCAGCAGTTGGCAGCGAATGAACACTGAAGCTTTCTTT

CDR3 length: 14
J gene: TRBJ2-1
D gene: -
V gene: TRBV10-1
clone size: -
CDR3 protein: CASSDQILRDEQFF
CDR3 DNA: TGCGCCAGCAGTGATCAGATCCTAAGGGATGAGCAGTTCTTC

CDR3 length: 20
J gene: TRBJ2-1
D gene: -
V gene: TRBV19
clone size: -
CDR3 protein: CASNSEPSLSLGPSWHEQFF
CDR3 DNA: TGTGCCAGTAACTCTGAACCTTCTCTTTCCCTCGGCCCCTCTTGGCATGAGCAGTTCTTC

CDR3 length: 15
J gene: TRBJ2-2
D gene: TRBD1
V gene: TRBV13
clone size: -
CDR3 protein: CASSLWDSGTGELFF
CDR3 DNA: TGTGCCAGCAGCTTATGGGACAGCGGAACCGGGGAGCTGTTTTTT

CDR3 length: 18
J gene: TRBJ1-1
D gene: -
V gene: TRBV11-1
clone size: -
CDR3 protein: CASSHSGDESYRRRTAFF
CDR3 DNA: TGTGCCAGCAGCCATAGTGGGGATGAATCGTACCGGCGACGGACAGCTTTCTTT

CDR3 length: 15
J gene: TRBJ2-3
D gene: -
V gene: TRBV7-7
clone size: -
CDR3 protein: CASSLGQGGADTQYF
CDR3 DNA: TGTGCCAGCAGCTTAGGGCAGGGGGGAGCAGATACGCAGTATTTT

CDR3 length: 13
J gene: TRBJ2-7
D gene: -
V gene: TRBV6-5
clone size: -
CDR3 protein: CASSYIQTYEQYF
CDR3 DNA: TGTGCCAGCAGTTACATTCAGACCTACGAGCAGTACTTC

CDR3 length: 15
J gene: TRBJ2-7
D gene: TRBD1
V gene: TRBV19
clone size: -
CDR3 protein: CASSPTGEWAYEQYF
CDR3 DNA: TGTGCCAGTAGCCCTACAGGGGAGTGGGCCTACGAGCAGTACTTC

CDR3 length: 15
J gene: TRBJ1-2
D gene: -
V gene: TRBV19
clone size: -
CDR3 protein: CASTKGVEANYGYTF
CDR3 DNA: TGTGCCAGTACGAAAGGGGTGGAAGCTAACTATGGCTACACCTTC

CDR3 length: 18
J gene: TRBJ2-1
D gene: -
V gene: TRBV9
clone size: -
CDR3 protein: CASSVVGGSPTSYNEQFF
CDR3 DNA: TGTGCCAGCAGCGTAGTTGGGGGGTCCCCGACTTCTTACAATGAGCAGTTCTTC

CDR3 length: 13
J gene: TRBJ2-7
D gene: TRBD1
V gene: TRBV7-9
clone size: -
CDR3 protein: CASSEGTGSEQYF
CDR3 DNA: TGTGCCAGCAGCGAAGGGACAGGGAGCGAGCAGTACTTC

CDR3 length: 16
J gene: TRBJ2-1
D gene: -
V gene: TRBV13
clone size: once
CDR3 protein: CASSLKREPSYNEQFF
CDR3 DNA: TGTGCCAGCAGCTTAAAACGCGAGCCCTCCTACAATGAGCAGTTCTTC

CDR3 length: 14
J gene: TRBJ1-2
D gene: -
V gene: TRBV2
clone size: -
CDR3 protein: CASKGLGVNYGYTF
CDR3 DNA: TGTGCCAGCAAGGGGTTGGGGGTTAACTATGGCTACACCTTC

CDR3 length: 13
J gene: TRBJ1-1
D gene: -
V gene: TRBV2
clone size: -
CDR3 protein: CASRESWNTEAFF
CDR3 DNA: TGTGCCAGCCGCGAGAGCTGGAACACTGAAGCTTTCTTT

CDR3 length: 15
J gene: TRBJ2-5
D gene: -
V gene: TRBV6-5
clone size: -
CDR3 protein: CASSYSLDRQETQYF
CDR3 DNA: TGTGCCAGCAGTTACTCGCTCGACCGCCAAGAGACCCAGTACTTC

CDR3 length: 14
J gene: TRBJ2-7
D gene: -
V gene: TRBV11-1
clone size: -
CDR3 protein: CASSLVPGHYEQYF
CDR3 DNA: TGTGCCAGCAGCTTAGTGCCAGGGCACTACGAGCAGTACTTC

CDR3 length: 17
J gene: TRBJ2-3
D gene: -
V gene: TRBV19
clone size: -
CDR3 protein: CASSPPWTVPDTDTQYF
CDR3 DNA: TGTGCCAGTAGTCCTCCTTGGACTGTACCAGACACAGATACGCAGTATTTT

CDR3 length: 15
J gene: TRBJ2-3
D gene: -
V gene: TRBV11-2
clone size: -
CDR3 protein: CASSLGGRGLDTQYF
CDR3 DNA: TGTGCCAGCAGCTTAGGAGGCAGGGGATTGGATACGCAGTATTTT

CDR3 length: 15
J gene: TRBJ2-1
D gene: -
V gene: TRBV9
clone size: -
CDR3 protein: CASSPGGKSYNEQFF
CDR3 DNA: TGTGCCAGCAGCCCCGGAGGGAAATCCTACAATGAGCAGTTCTTC

CDR3 length: 13
J gene: TRBJ1-1
D gene: -
V gene: TRBV4-1
clone size: once
CDR3 protein: CASSQARGTEAFF
CDR3 DNA: TGCGCCAGCAGCCAAGCTCGGGGCACTGAAGCTTTCTTT

CDR3 length: 13
J gene: TRBJ2-7
D gene: -
V gene: TRBV4-1
clone size: once
CDR3 protein: CASSQSGGDEQYF
CDR3 DNA: TGCGCCAGCAGCCAAAGTGGAGGGGACGAGCAGTACTTC

CDR3 length: 17
J gene: TRBJ2-7
D gene: -
V gene: TRBV27
clone size: -
CDR3 protein: CASSRQAYLALPREQYF
CDR3 DNA: TGTGCCAGCAGTCGGCAAGCATACCTGGCGCTCCCACGCGAGCAGTACTTC

CDR3 length: 16
J gene: TRBJ2-2
D gene: -
V gene: TRBV13
clone size: -
CDR3 protein: CASSIIRGINTGELFF
CDR3 DNA: TGTGCCAGCAGCATAATTCGGGGGATCAACACCGGGGAGCTGTTTTTT

CDR3 length: 14
J gene: TRBJ2-7
D gene: -
V gene: TRBV15
clone size: few
CDR3 protein: CATSRTGTSYEQYF
CDR3 DNA: TGTGCCACCAGCAGAACCGGGACGAGCTACGAGCAGTACTTC

CDR3 length: 15
J gene: TRBJ2-5
D gene: -
V gene: TRBV27
clone size: -
CDR3 protein: CASSLVGGAEETQYF
CDR3 DNA: TGTGCCAGCAGTTTAGTGGGGGGCGCGGAGGAGACCCAGTACTTC

CDR3 length: 17
J gene: TRBJ2-3
D gene: TRBD2
V gene: TRBV5-4
clone size: -
CDR3 protein: CASSLGLAGGPTDTQYF
CDR3 DNA: TGTGCCAGCAGCTTGGGGCTAGCGGGGGGGCCCACAGATACGCAGTATTTT